The 9 T cell receptor beta chains presented below share a single source sample, sequenced in a study of naive and memory T cell subsets. TCR cDNA received a 3' ligated oligonucleotide that carried a UMI. Four PCR rounds used nested alpha and beta constant region primers plus the SP2 primer. TCRdb analysed the 5' RACE reads with MiXCR anew, one entry per CDR3 protein. The sample consists of around 30,000 distinct CDR3 sequences, over 15% of them appearing once. These receptors were taken from a female donor in good health.

This clonotype was seen repeatedly, ten times or more. This chain joins TRBV20-1 and TRBJ2-3; D is possibly TRBD2 (5 bases). CDR3 length: 14 residues. Trimming took off 3 bases at V and 4 bases at J, with 14 bases between the two ends. Germline-derived CDR1 and CDR2 are DFQATT and SNEGSKA (reference sequence). CDR3 in amino acids: CSASDTRGPDTQYF. As DNA, the CDR3 is TGCAGTGCTAGCGATACTAGAGGCCCAGATACGCAGTATTTT.

The chain carries TRBV2 and TRBJ2-5; 8 bases map to TRBD1. Germline lookup yields CDR1 SNHLY and CDR2 FYNNEI. V dropped 4 bases and J dropped 5; count of bases not matched to a gene: 6. The CDR3 has 14 residues. The CDR3 nucleotides read TGTGCCAGCAGTGTCGCCCAGGGGGCTGAGACCCAGTACTTC. It yields the protein CASSVAQGAETQYF.

Here the CDR3 reads CASSDGGSGANVLTF. The DNA of the CDR3 is TGTGCCAGCAGTGACGGGGGCTCTGGGGCCAACGTCCTGACTTTC. V is TRBV6-4 and J is TRBJ2-6; D may correspond to TRBD1 or TRBD2 (5 bases each). The CDR3 sequence is 15 residues long. Germline V CDR1 and CDR2: MRHNA, SNTAGT. V was cut by 2 bases and J by 0 bases, with 5 bases left in between.

This clonotype has a count of ten or more. The chain recombines TRBV27 with TRBJ2-1; weak D call: TRBD2 (5 bases). Trimming cost V 5 bases and J 4 bases, with 12 bases left between them. Germline assignment: CDR1 MNHEY and CDR2 SMNVEV (reference sequence). The CDR3 has 14 residues. This CDR3 is CASSLGGLYNEQFF. DNA of the CDR3: TGTGCCAGCAGTCTCGGCGGACTTTACAATGAGCAGTTCTTC.

The J gene is TRBJ1-2, the V gene TRBV5-1; D is perhaps TRBD1 (5 bases). Trimming took 3 bases from V and 2 from J, leaving 8 bases between them. Germline V gives CDR1 SGHRS, CDR2 YFSETQ. The CDR3 sequence is 13 residues long. This CDR3 is CASSSTENYGYTF. CDR3 in DNA: TGCGCCAGCAGCTCGACAGAGAACTATGGCTACACCTTC.

By proportion, this clonotype is medium-sized. The genes are TRBV20-1 and TRBJ1-5; a possible D gene is TRBD1 (5 bases). The V end was cut by 6 bases, the J end by 0 bases, with 15 bases between. Germline CDR1 is DFQATT and CDR2 is SNEGSKA (reference sequence). CDR3 length: 15 residues. CDR3 nucleotides: TGCAGTGCACCGGGACCTCCCGATAGCAATCAGCCCCAGCATTTT. It yields the protein CSAPGPPDSNQPQHF.

This clonotype was detected a few times. This chain's CDR3 is CATWDSREEQPQHF. Here the CDR3 DNA reads TGTGCCACCTGGGACAGCCGGGAGGAGCAGCCCCAGCATTTT. V and J are TRBV10-3 and TRBJ1-5; 7 nucleotides match TRBD1. Germline loops: CDR1 ENHRY, CDR2 SYGVKD. Germline trimming cut 10 bases from V and 7 bases from J; bases unmatched to any gene: 13. CDR3 size: 14 residues.

This clonotype is termed medium-sized. This chain links TRBV29-1 with TRBJ2-1; D is uncertain. Germline loops: CDR1 SQVTM, CDR2 ANQGSEA. CDR3 length: 10 residues. V lost 5 bases and J 6 bases, leaving 5 bases between the germline ends. The CDR3 nucleotides are TGCAGCGTTCGTATCAATGAGCAGTTCTTC. Its protein product is CSVRINEQFF.

The sample holds a few counts of this clonotype. The J gene is TRBJ1-1, the V gene TRBV5-1; unclear D gene. The CDR3 covers 14 residues. Germline V CDR1 and CDR2: SGHRS, YFSETQ. Trimming pared 4 bases from V and 1 base from J, leaving 11 bases between. CDR3 residues: CASSPTPTNTEAFF. The CDR3 bases are TGCGCCAGCAGCCCAACACCGACGAACACTGAAGCTTTCTTT.